Presented here are 9 T cell receptor beta chains from one specimen sequenced in a study of early T cells in non-severe SARS-CoV-2 infection. TCRdb passed the 5' RACE reads through MiXCR, listing each CDR3 protein once. The table has about 77,000 distinct CDR3 sequences, about 12% seen once. The sample in question was whole blood, obtained at baseline. These receptors came from an adult who was a healthcare worker with PCR-confirmed SARS-CoV-2 infection or an uninfected control (not recorded which). The donor label of this sample is uncertain.

V gene TRBV7-8 combines with J gene TRBJ1-5; no clear D gene. Trimming took 1 base from V and 0 from J, leaving 7 bases between them. The CDR3 is 15 residues long. CDR1 and CDR2 (germline): SGHVS, FQNEAQ. CDR3 in amino acids: CASSLGRISNQPQHF. The CDR3 DNA follows: TGTGCCAGCAGCTTAGGTCGAATTAGCAATCAGCCCCAGCATTTT.

This clonotype has a handful of counts. The V call is TRBV11-2, the J call TRBJ1-2, with 9 bases that match TRBD1. With V trimmed by 5 bases and J by 4 bases, 5 bases remained unmatched. The CDR3 has 14 residues. Germline CDR1 and CDR2: SGHAT and FQNNGV. The chain's CDR3 is CASSSTGGVYGYTF. The CDR3 DNA reads TGTGCCAGCAGCAGCACAGGGGGCGTCTATGGCTACACCTTC.

The rearrangement uses TRBV7-6 and TRBJ2-6; TRBD1 is a possible D gene (5 bases). The V gene lost 1 base and the J gene lost 0 bases, with 16 bases spanning the gap. Germline CDR1 reads SGHVS; CDR2 reads FNYEAQ. This CDR3 has 19 residues. In DNA, the CDR3 is TGTGCCAGCAGCTTAGGGAGATTCCAGGGCCGCTCTGGGGCCAACGTCCTGACTTTC. Encoded protein: CASSLGRFQGRSGANVLTF. The full variable domain, in which reference TRBV7-6 and TRBJ2-6 provide the parts outside the CDR3, is GAGVSQSPRYKVTKRGQDVALRCDPISGHVSLYWYRQALGQGPEFLTYFNYEAQQDKSGLPNDRFSAERPEGSISTLTIQRTEQRDSAMYRCASSLGRFQGRSGANVLTFGAGSRLTVL.

The V call is TRBV6-5, the J call TRBJ2-1; possible D gene TRBD1, 5 bases. Germline assignment: CDR1 MNHEY and CDR2 SVGAGI. The V end lost 0 bases, the J end lost 7 bases, and 7 bases lay between the germline ends. The CDR3 is 13 amino acids. The CDR3: CASSYSDTNEQFF. The CDR3 bases are TGTGCCAGCAGTTACTCGGACACGAATGAGCAGTTCTTC.

This clonotype came up many times. This sequence joins TRBV7-9 and TRBJ1-1, with D possibly TRBD1 on 6 matching bases. Germline values: CDR1 SEHNR, CDR2 FQNEAQ (reference sequence). The CDR3 spans 13 residues. The V gene lost 5 bases and the J gene lost 8 bases, with 15 bases spanning the gap. The CDR3 DNA reads as TGTGCCAGCAGCCAGAACAGGGCAGGCGAAGCTTTCTTT. Translated: CASSQNRAGEAFF.

The chain links TRBV3-1 to TRBJ2-7, with a tentative D call TRBD2 (5 bases). V was shortened by 2 bases and J by 6 bases, with 8 bases between the two germline ends. The CDR3 loop spans 12 amino acids. Germline V lookup: CDR1 LGHDT, CDR2 YNNKEL (reference sequence). In nucleotides, the CDR3 is TGTGCCAGCAGCCAACCTAGCTCCGAGCAGTACTTC. Translating it yields CASSQPSSEQYF.

The V and J genes are TRBV20-1 and TRBJ1-1; possibly TRBD1 for D (6 bases). Germline V gene sequence: CDR1 DFQATT, CDR2 SNEGSKA (reference sequence). The CDR3 is made up of 13 amino acids. With 4 bases removed from V and 6 bases from J, the gap between germline ends came to 15 bases. The CDR3 nucleotides are TGCAGTGCTATACTACAGGGTACGGCTGAAGCTTTCTTT. Its protein is CSAILQGTAEAFF.

V and J are TRBV14 and TRBJ1-1; D not certain. The CDR3 is 16 residues long. Trimming cost V 3 bases and J 0 bases, with 14 bases left between them. Per the germline V gene, CDR1 is SGHDN and CDR2 is FVKESK. Written as DNA, the CDR3 is TGTGCCAGCAGCCAGTGGCTGGGCCCCCTGAACACTGAAGCTTTCTTT. The encoded protein is CASSQWLGPLNTEAFF.

This clonotype was picked up a small number of times. The chain uses TRBV4-1 and TRBJ2-3; D perhaps matches TRBD2 (6 bases). Germline CDR1 and CDR2: MGHRA and YSYEKL. Trimming removed 1 base at V and 6 bases at J, with 17 bases between. The CDR3 is made up of 16 amino acids. In nucleotides, the CDR3 is TGCGCCAGCAGCCAAGTCGGGCGGGAAAAATGGGATACGCAGTATTTT. It specifies CASSQVGREKWDTQYF.